This is a list of T cell receptor beta chains from one sample in a study of early T cells in non-severe SARS-CoV-2 infection. TCRdb re-called the 5' RACE reads with MiXCR, one entry per CDR3 protein. The table shows more than 65,000 distinct CDR3 sequences, with 10% to 15% occurring only once. Sequenced input: whole blood. Receptor source: an adult who was a healthcare worker with PCR-confirmed SARS-CoV-2 infection or an uninfected control (not recorded which). The CDR3 runs from the conserved cysteine through the conserved F or W. Fields, in order: J gene, V gene, D gene, CDR3 protein. The D gene is left open where the match is weak.

J: TRBJ2-1
V: TRBV6-5
D: -
CDR3: CASSRELLNEQFF

J: TRBJ2-3
V: TRBV4-1
D: -
CDR3: CASSPGTNTDTQYF

J: TRBJ2-1
V: TRBV28
D: -
CDR3: CASSALYNEQFF

J: TRBJ1-5
V: TRBV14
D: -
CDR3: CASSQVRRWGNQPQHF

J: TRBJ1-2
V: TRBV12-3/TRBV12-4
D: -
CDR3: CASSLGGYTF

J: TRBJ2-3
V: TRBV28
D: TRBD2
CDR3: CASSAPAGGTDTQYF

J: TRBJ1-4
V: TRBV12-3/TRBV12-4
D: -
CDR3: CASSLGQAWEKLFF

J: TRBJ2-2
V: TRBV2
D: TRBD2
CDR3: CASVLAGPGELFF

J: TRBJ2-7
V: TRBV7-9
D: TRBD1
CDR3: CASSLLLGQGSYEQYF

J: TRBJ2-7
V: TRBV4-1
D: -
CDR3: CASSQFATAYEQYF

J: TRBJ1-1
V: TRBV4-2
D: TRBD1
CDR3: CASSLPGGRTEAFF

J: TRBJ2-3
V: TRBV29-1
D: -
CDR3: CSTNRASGDTQYF